Listed below are T cell receptor beta chains from one sample, sequenced in a study of blood T cell repertoires in COVID-19. Sequencing was performed with immunoSEQ multiplex PCR; in TCRdb, only in-frame clones are kept and a portion is missing. The data contain almost 200,000 clones, around four fifths of them singletons. The sample consisted of peripheral blood. All receptors derive from a man aged 55 to 70 with COVID-19, enrolled during active disease. Each CDR3 is given with its conserved first and last residue. Each record gives: V gene, J gene, clone size, D gene, CDR3 protein. A D gene is named only where the DNA matches it firmly. Expanded clones get a size class; other rows say once, few or many, or leave the size out.

>TRBV6-5|TRBJ1-1|.|.
CASIRGGTEAFF
>TRBV5-1|TRBJ2-3|.|.
CASSLRQETDTQYF
>TRBV18|TRBJ1-6|.|.
CASSTSGTENSPLHF
>TRBV19|TRBJ2-5|.|TRBD1
CASSNTGQQETQYF
>TRBV30|TRBJ1-5|.|.
CAWSVDGNQPQHF
>TRBV6-5|TRBJ1-1|once|.
CASTRGLNTEAFF
>TRBV6-1|TRBJ1-2|.|TRBD1
CASSEPTDRGGYTF
>TRBV12-3/TRBV12-4|TRBJ1-2|.|.
CASSTTGFYGYTF
>TRBV5-1|TRBJ2-7|.|TRBD1
CASSLRDRAHEQYF
>TRBV4-2|TRBJ1-2|.|.
CASSQEPGEPYGYTF
>TRBV28|TRBJ2-1|.|TRBD1
CASSLLPGQGANEQFF
>TRBV6-5|TRBJ1-1|.|.
CASTTGVWDTEAFF
>TRBV27|TRBJ2-7|.|.
CASSLSDTRTYEQYF
>TRBV19|TRBJ1-3|.|TRBD1
CASSTVGQGAASGNTIYF
>TRBV4-3|TRBJ1-1|once|TRBD1
CASSQALTGSGNTEAFF
>TRBV27|TRBJ1-6|.|TRBD1
CASSSGTGLNSPLHF
>TRBV30|TRBJ2-1|.|TRBD1
CAWRSRGFVEQFF
>TRBV6-2/TRBV6-3|TRBJ1-2|.|.
CASSGTRYGYTF
>TRBV10-1|TRBJ1-2|few|.
CASSSGSDYGYTF
>TRBV3-1/TRBV3-2|TRBJ1-4|.|TRBD1
CASSHSQGASEKLFF
>TRBV7-9|TRBJ1-2|many|.
CASSLEDSYGYTF
>TRBV7-3|TRBJ2-3|.|TRBD1
CASSQGGRAVDTQYF
>TRBV2|TRBJ2-1|.|.
CASSEGGQTRSEQFF
>TRBV6-2/TRBV6-3|TRBJ2-1|.|.
CASSWAASGNEQFF
>TRBV11-2|TRBJ1-1|.|TRBD1
CASSYPGTGGTEAFF
>TRBV2|TRBJ2-5|.|.
CASSPLTKETQYF
>TRBV7-2|TRBJ1-5|.|TRBD1
CASSLVTGNNQPQHF
>TRBV3-1/TRBV3-2|TRBJ1-2|.|TRBD1
CASSQGQGIYGYTF
>TRBV9|TRBJ2-3|.|TRBD1
CASSVEGQGHLTQYF
>TRBV5-4|TRBJ2-1|.|.
CASSLIGENEQFF
>TRBV7-3|TRBJ2-5|.|TRBD2
CASSLLAGETQYF
>TRBV11-2|TRBJ2-1|.|TRBD1
CASSLGQNNEQFF